This T cell receptor (beta chain) was obtained from a study of beta chain features in type 1 diabetes. Germline lookup yields CDR1 KGHSH and CDR2 LQKENI. Losses at the gene ends were 4 bases for V and 7 bases for J; bases not matched to a gene: 1. This CDR3 has 13 residues. Whole-study findings and limits: When Type 1 diabetes patients were examined, their TCRB CDR3s proved moderately but significantly shorter in all four CD4+ subsets. Junctions at VDJ sites from type 1 diabetes patients had fewer insertions and more deletions. The naive, central memory and Treg TCRB repertoires showed an apparent similarity that was greater among patients than among healthy donors.

What was sequenced were expressed TCRB transcripts, since all of the isolated RNA had been reverse transcribed. The read count averaged roughly 4 million across naive, central memory and regulatory T cell samples. Assay: immunoSEQ multiplex PCR; the TCRdb copy retains only in-frame clones and omits some. Here the sample spans 300,000 to 350,000 clones, around 20% being singletons. About this clone itself: The antigen is unknown.

The sample taken for sequencing was naive CD4+ T cells from blood. This receptor was obtained from a woman aged 18 to 35 in good health. The rearrangement uses TRBV18 and TRBJ1-6; 7 bases agree with TRBD1. DNA for the CDR3: TGTGCCAGCTCACGGGACAGCAATTCACCCCTCCACTTT. This codes for CASSRDSNSPLHF.